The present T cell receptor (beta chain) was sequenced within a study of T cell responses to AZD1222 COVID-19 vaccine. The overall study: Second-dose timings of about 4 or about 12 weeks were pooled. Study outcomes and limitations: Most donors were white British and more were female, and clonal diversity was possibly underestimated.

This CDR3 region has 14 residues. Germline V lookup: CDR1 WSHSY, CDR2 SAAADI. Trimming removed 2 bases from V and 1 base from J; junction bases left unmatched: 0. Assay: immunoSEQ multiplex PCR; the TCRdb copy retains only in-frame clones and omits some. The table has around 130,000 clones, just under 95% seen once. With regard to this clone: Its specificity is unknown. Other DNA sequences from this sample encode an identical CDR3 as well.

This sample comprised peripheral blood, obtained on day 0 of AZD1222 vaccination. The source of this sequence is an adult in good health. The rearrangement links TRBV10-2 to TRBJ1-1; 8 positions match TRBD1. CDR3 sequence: CASSETGGNTEAFF. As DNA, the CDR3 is TGCGCCAGCAGTGAGACAGGGGGGAACACTGAAGCTTTCTTT.